Listed below are T cell receptor beta chains from one sample, sequenced in a study of patients and donors after allogeneic stem cell transplantation. TCRdb passed the RT-PCR reads through MiXCR, listing each CDR3 protein once. The sample contains 90,000 to 130,000 distinct CDR3 sequences, approximately 35% of which appear only once. Sample: blood, either unsorted or a sorted T cell fraction (not recorded which). These receptors were collected from a human donor who was either an allogeneic HSCT recipient or a stem cell or donor lymphocyte infusion donor (not recorded which). It is not recorded whose cells these are; they may come from a transplant donor. The CDR3 runs from the conserved cysteine through the conserved F or W. Only some rows state a clone size, as once, few, many or a class for expanded clones.

abundance: NA
v_gene: TRBV12-3/TRBV12-4
j_gene: TRBJ2-7
CDR3aa: CASRPHGSIYEQYF

abundance: NA
v_gene: TRBV30
j_gene: TRBJ2-2
CDR3aa: CAWVPQGQNTGELFF

abundance: many
v_gene: TRBV4-2
j_gene: TRBJ1-6
CDR3aa: CASSQLHNSPLHF

abundance: NA
v_gene: TRBV28
j_gene: TRBJ2-1
CDR3aa: CASSFRRRWAYNEQFF

abundance: few
v_gene: TRBV12-3/TRBV12-4
j_gene: TRBJ1-2
CDR3aa: CASSLAAPRRRGYTF

abundance: medium-sized
v_gene: TRBV18
j_gene: TRBJ1-1
CDR3aa: CASSVNTEAFF

abundance: NA
v_gene: TRBV5-1
j_gene: TRBJ1-5
CDR3aa: CASSSTGALNQPQHF

abundance: few
v_gene: TRBV27
j_gene: TRBJ2-5
CDR3aa: CASRRDSQETQYF

abundance: NA
v_gene: TRBV29-1
j_gene: TRBJ1-1
CDR3aa: CSVEDLGIEAFF

abundance: NA
v_gene: TRBV5-1
j_gene: TRBJ2-7
CDR3aa: CASSLVGTHYEQYF

abundance: NA
v_gene: TRBV12-3/TRBV12-4
j_gene: TRBJ1-6
CDR3aa: CASSTGAGSPLHF

abundance: NA
v_gene: TRBV24-1
j_gene: TRBJ2-2
CDR3aa: CATSDTGRGNTGELFF

abundance: once
v_gene: TRBV15
j_gene: TRBJ2-1
CDR3aa: CATSRDPRLAGKQQFF

abundance: few
v_gene: TRBV21-1
j_gene: TRBJ2-5
CDR3aa: CASRVRETQYF

abundance: few
v_gene: TRBV4-3
j_gene: TRBJ1-5
CDR3aa: CASSQGRQGVNQPQHF

abundance: NA
v_gene: TRBV6-6
j_gene: TRBJ1-2
CDR3aa: CASSYSMGRYGYTF